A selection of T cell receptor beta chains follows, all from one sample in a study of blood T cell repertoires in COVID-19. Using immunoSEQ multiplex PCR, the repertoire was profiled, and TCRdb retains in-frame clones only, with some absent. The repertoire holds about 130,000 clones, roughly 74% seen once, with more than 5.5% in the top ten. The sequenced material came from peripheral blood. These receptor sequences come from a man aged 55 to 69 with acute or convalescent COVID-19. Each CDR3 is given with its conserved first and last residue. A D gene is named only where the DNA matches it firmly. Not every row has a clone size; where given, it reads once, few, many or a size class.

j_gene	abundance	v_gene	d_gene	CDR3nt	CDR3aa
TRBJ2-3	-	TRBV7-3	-	TGTGCCAGCAGACAAGGGGGCACAGATACGCAGTATTTT	CASRQGGTDTQYF
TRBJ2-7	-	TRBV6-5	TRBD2	TGTGCCAGCCGCACTCGGGGGGGGGCAGGCGAGCAGTACTTC	CASRTRGGAGEQYF
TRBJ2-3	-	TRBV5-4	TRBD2	TGTGCCTACCTAGCGGGGGGGCGCACAGATACGCAGTATTTT	CAYLAGGRTDTQYF
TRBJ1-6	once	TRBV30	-	TGTGCCTGGAGGGGGGGAAGCTCCTATAATTCACCCCTCCACTTT	CAWRGGSSYNSPLHF
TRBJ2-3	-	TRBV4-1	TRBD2	TGCGCCAGCAGCCATCCCGGGGGGTCAAGCACAGATACGCAGTATTTT	CASSHPGGSSTDTQYF
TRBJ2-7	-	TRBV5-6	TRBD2	TGTGCCAGCAGCTTGATTCGGGCTAGCGGGTATATCCGATACGAGCAGTACTTC	CASSLIRASGYIRYEQYF
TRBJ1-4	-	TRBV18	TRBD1	TGTGCCAGCTCTGACAGGGAAAATGAAAAACTGTTTTTT	CASSDRENEKLFF
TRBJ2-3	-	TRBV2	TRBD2	TGTGCCAGCCATGCTTCAAGCGGGGGCACAGATACGCAGTATTTT	CASHASSGGTDTQYF
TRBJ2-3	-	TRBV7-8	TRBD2	TGTGCCAGCAGTCCAAAGCGGGGAAAGATCACAGATACGCAGTATTTT	CASSPKRGKITDTQYF
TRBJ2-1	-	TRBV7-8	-	TGTGCCAGCAGCTTGGCCGACAGGAGGAATGAGCAGTTCTTC	CASSLADRRNEQFF
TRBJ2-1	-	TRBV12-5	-	TGTGCTAGTGGGCAGGGGAGATCCTACAATGAGCAGTTCTTC	CASGQGRSYNEQFF
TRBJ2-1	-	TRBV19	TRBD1	TGTGCCAGTAGAGCAACACAGGGGGCTTACAATGAGCAGTTCTTC	CASRATQGAYNEQFF
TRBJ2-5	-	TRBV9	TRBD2	TGTGCCAGCAGCGTTGGAGCGGGAGGGCGGGAGACCCAGTACTTC	CASSVGAGGRETQYF
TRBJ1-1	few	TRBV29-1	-	TGCAGCGTTGACCGAGACAGGCCTGAAGCTTTCTTT	CSVDRDRPEAFF